This TCR beta chain came from a study of blood T cell repertoires in COVID-19. Whole-study context: COVID-19 samples, acute and convalescent, were from the United States, Italy and Spain. T cells, B-cell-depleted T cells, or PBMCs supplied cDNA or gDNA.

The method was immunoSEQ multiplex PCR; TCRdb's version includes in-frame clones alone and lacks a portion of them. The sample has 270,000 or so clones, under 90% seen once. The CDR3 runs to 19 residues. Unmatched junction bases numbered 15, after V lost 3 bases and J lost 3 bases. Per germline, CDR1 LGHDT and CDR2 YNNKEL (reference sequence). The sequence was collected from a woman between 40 and 55 years old who had recovered from COVID-19. The gene calls are TRBV3-1 (or the pseudogene TRBV3-2) and TRBJ2-2; 8 positions match TRBD2. The specimen sequenced was peripheral blood. CDR3 bases: TGTGCCAGCAGCCATAAAACACGGCCAACTAGCGGATACACCGGGGAGCTGTTTTTT. Translation: CASSHKTRPTSGYTGELFF.